The text below deals with one TCR beta chain. The target antigen is unknown. This entry comes from a study of identifying expanded T cells in peripheral blood. Generated by immunoSEQ multiplex PCR, the TCRdb table keeps only in-frame clones and is missing some. The sample includes 50,000 to 75,000 clones, roughly 86% seen only once; the top ten take under 5%. CDR3 length equals 13 residues. V lost 9 bases, J lost 7 bases, and 9 bases stayed unmatched. Germline lookup yields CDR1 LNHNV and CDR2 YYDKDF (reference sequence). Findings of the study overall: Variance in clone template counts between approximately 2-week samples significantly increased with total template count across all healthy donors. Differentially abundant clones: roughly 1.2 between replicates, 15 to 17 at 2 to 3 weeks, approximately 19 at four.

Collection occurred without any documented infections or immune events in donors. This rearrangement joins TRBV15 to TRBJ2-1, with 7 positions matching TRBD2. Sequencing was performed on blood. The clonotype originates from a person aged 18 to 70 in good health. The CDR3 is CATTEGGRNEQFF. The DNA for the CDR3 is TGTGCCACGACGGAGGGAGGGAGGAATGAGCAGTTCTTC.